These 14 T cell receptor beta chains were sequenced from one sample in a study of control samples from healthy donors and cancer patients. The protocol was immunoSEQ multiplex PCR, while the TCRdb copy is restricted to in-frame clones and leaves out a portion. This table has about 170,000 clones, roughly 88% appearing once. Sequencing was performed on blood. These TCRs come from a woman aged 25 to 39 in good health.

This chain uses TRBV6-5 with TRBJ2-5, with TRBD2 matching over 13 bases. Germline-derived CDR1 and CDR2 are MNHEY and SVGAGI. With V trimmed by 7 bases and J by 1 base, 3 bases remained unmatched. The CDR3 sequence is 15 residues long. The CDR3 DNA sequence: TGTGCCAGCAAAGGACTAGCGGGGGCCCAAGAGACCCAGTACTTC. Protein sequence: CASKGLAGAQETQYF.

The rearrangement uses TRBV29-1 and TRBJ1-2; unclear D gene. The CDR3 sequence is 12 residues long. Trimming stripped 6 bases from V and 3 bases from J, with 11 bases between. Germline V gene sequence: CDR1 SQVTM, CDR2 ANQGSEA. Here the CDR3 DNA reads TGCAGCGTAGTCGGTCTTGACTATGGCTACACCTTC. Its translation is CSVVGLDYGYTF.

The chain employs TRBV24-1 and TRBJ2-1; D remains unclear. The CDR3 is 12 residues long. V was pared by 3 bases and J by 16 bases, with 15 bases between. In germline, CDR1 is KGHDR, CDR2 SFDVKD. The CDR3 DNA reads as TGTGCCACCAGTGATCTCACCAACCGAAACTTCTTC. Protein product: CATSDLTNRNFF.

This clone was detected only once. The chain recombines TRBV19 with TRBJ1-4; D is unresolved. This CDR3 is built from 18 residues. V lost 5 bases to trimming and J lost 0 bases, with 19 bases between them. The germline gives CDR1 LNHDA, CDR2 SQIVND (reference sequence). CDR3 bases: TGTGCCAGTAGTCCCGGGCCCCCCTCGGCCACAACTAATGAAAAACTGTTTTTT. Its protein is CASSPGPPSATTNEKLFF.

CDR3 loop: CASSGGTSGSQETQYF. The CDR3 coding sequence is TGTGCCAGCAGTGGAGGGACTAGCGGGTCCCAAGAGACCCAGTACTTC. V is TRBV2 and J is TRBJ2-5, with 12 bases aligning to TRBD2. The germline CDR1 and CDR2 sequences are SNHLY and FYNNEI. The CDR3 runs to 16 residues. The J segment lost 1 base and the V segment lost 4 bases, leaving 4 bases of the junction unmatched.

Many counts were recorded for this clone. The chain links TRBV27 to TRBJ1-4; 7 positions agree with TRBD1. This CDR3 is 16 amino acids long. In germline, CDR1 is MNHEY, CDR2 SMNVEV (reference sequence). Germline trimming cut 2 bases from V and 7 bases from J; bases unmatched to any gene: 10. The CDR3, as DNA: TGTGCCAGCAGTTTAAACTTCCAGGGGGGTAGTGAAAAACTGTTTTTT. Its protein is CASSLNFQGGSEKLFF.

The chain employs TRBV2 and TRBJ1-2, with 9 bases matching TRBD1. After removal of 11 bases from V and 8 bases from J, the junction contained 21 bases not matched to a gene. The CDR3 sequence is 16 residues long. Looked up from germline, CDR1 is SNHLY and CDR2 is FYNNEI. The CDR3 spells CAGEPMGTGRLGGYTF. The CDR3 DNA follows: TGTGCCGGAGAGCCTATGGGGACAGGGAGGTTGGGAGGCTACACCTTC.

DNA for the CDR3: TGTGCCAGCAGACCGGGACTAGCGGCCTACGAGCAGTACTTC. It encodes CASRPGLAAYEQYF. V is TRBV6-5 and J is TRBJ2-7; 11 nucleotides agree with TRBD2. The V segment lost 6 bases and the J segment 2 bases; nucleotides outside the gene matches: 3. The CDR3 has 14 amino acids. CDR1 and CDR2 (germline): MNHEY, SVGAGI.

The V call is TRBV19, the J call TRBJ2-1; D possibly corresponds to TRBD2 (6 bases). Germline assignment: CDR1 LNHDA and CDR2 SQIVND (reference sequence). V was clipped by 5 bases and J by 0 bases, with 11 bases between them. CDR3 size: 15 residues. The CDR3, as DNA: TGTGCCAGTAGTGCGGACGGGAGCTCCTACAATGAGCAGTTCTTC. Translating it yields CASSADGSSYNEQFF.

The chain uses TRBV29-1 and TRBJ1-6; D might be TRBD1 (5 bases). CDR1 and CDR2 (germline): SQVTM, ANQGSEA. Trimming removed 6 bases at V and 7 bases at J, with 16 bases between. The CDR3 is made up of 14 amino acids. The CDR3 loop is CSVKSTDANSPLHF. In DNA form, the CDR3 reads TGCAGCGTGAAGTCGACAGATGCAAATTCACCCCTCCACTTT. The full variable domain, completed using reference TRBV29-1 and TRBJ1-6, is SAVISQKPSRDICQRGTSLTIQCQVDSQVTMMFWYRQQPGQSLTLIATANQGSEATYESGFVIDKFPISRPNLTFSTLTVSNMSPEDSSIYLCSVKSTDANSPLHFGNGTRLTVT.

The CDR3 region is CASSLPDRGSTQYF. In nucleotides, the CDR3 is TGTGCCAGCAGCCTCCCGGACAGGGGAAGTACGCAGTATTTT. The chain uses TRBV7-9 and TRBJ2-3, with 9 bases that match TRBD1. J lost 8 bases, V lost 5 bases, and 8 bases had no gene match. This CDR3 has 14 amino acids. Germline assignment: CDR1 SEHNR and CDR2 FQNEAQ (reference sequence).

The chain combines TRBV2 with TRBJ1-5; a possible D gene is TRBD1 (6 bases). The V end was cut by 9 bases, the J end by 6 bases, with 18 bases between. The CDR3 sequence is 14 residues long. Germline CDR1 and CDR2: SNHLY and FYNNEI. The CDR3 spells CASSQGLSSQPQHF. CDR3 nucleotide sequence: TGTGCCAGTTCACAGGGCCTCTCTAGTCAGCCCCAGCATTTT.

The CDR3 coding sequence is TGTGCCAGCAGGGGAGGGAATCAGCCCCAGCATTTT. Protein sequence: CASRGGNQPQHF. This chain uses TRBV25-1 with TRBJ1-5; unclear D gene. The CDR3 runs 12 residues. The germline V gene has CDR1 MGHDK and CDR2 SYGVNS. With 6 bases removed from V and 4 bases from J, the gap between germline ends came to 7 bases.

J is TRBJ2-5 and V is TRBV18; 10 bases map to TRBD1. Per the germline V gene, CDR1 is KGHSH and CDR2 is LQKENI. There are 14 residues in the CDR3. The V segment lost 5 bases and the J segment 5 bases; nucleotides outside the gene matches: 5. The CDR3 coding sequence is TGTGCCAGCTCAGCGACAGGGGGCGAGGAGACCCAGTACTTC. It translates to CASSATGGEETQYF.